These 15 T cell receptor beta chains were sequenced from one sample in a study of T cells expressing NK-cell markers. TCRdb processed the 5' RACE reads again and assigns one entry to each CDR3 protein, with no DNA. The listing contains 450,000 to 600,000 distinct CDR3 sequences. Sample: blood T cells: a sorted CD56 or NKG2C T cell subset, CD4+ or CD8+ T cells, or bulk PBMC T cells (not recorded which). The source is a man aged 18 to 29 in good health.

This chain links TRBV20-1 with TRBJ1-2; TCRdb gives TRBD1 as the D gene, but with no DNA this cannot be confirmed. The CDR3 consists of 14 residues. The germline CDR1 and CDR2 sequences are DFQATT and SNEGSKA (reference sequence). This CDR3 is CSARDGDRHYGYTF.

V is TRBV29-1 and J is TRBJ2-1; TCRdb proposes TRBD2, but this gene call is untestable without DNA. CDR3 length equals 14 residues. Per the germline V gene, CDR1 is SQVTM and CDR2 is ANQGSEA. This CDR3 reads CSVEDLGGTNQGFF.

The chain employs TRBV4-2 and TRBJ2-7. Germline CDR1 LGHNA, CDR2 YNFKEQ. The CDR3 spans 16 residues. CDR3 protein: CASGGTRAGDSYEQYF.

The chain has TRBV6-1 and TRBJ2-1; TCRdb calls TRBD2, which cannot be checked without DNA. Germline V gives CDR1 MNHNS, CDR2 SASEGT. This CDR3 has 14 residues. CDR3 residues: CASRPQGLAYEQFF.

The chain employs TRBV20-1 and TRBJ2-3; the D call from TCRdb, TRBD1, cannot be confirmed without DNA. CDR1 is DFQATT, CDR2 SNEGSKA, per germline (reference sequence). The CDR3 is 15 amino acids. This chain's CDR3 is CSAGGPPGVTDTQYF.

This CDR3 is CSAANTGPSSGYTF. V usage is TRBV29-1 and J usage is TRBJ1-2. This CDR3 comprises 14 residues. CDR1 and CDR2 (germline): SQVTM, ANQGSEA.

This sequence joins TRBV4-3 and TRBJ2-3; checking the TCRdb D call of TRBD1 is not possible without DNA. Germline CDR1 is LGHNA and CDR2 is YSLEER. The CDR3 totals 16 residues. The CDR3 spells CASSQDGRDVSDTQYF.

This chain joins TRBV6-1 and TRBJ2-1; TCRdb reports TRBD1, a call that lacks DNA to check it against. This CDR3 has 14 residues. Per germline, CDR1 MNHNS and CDR2 SASEGT. The CDR3 here is CASRGTGANNEQFF.

V and J are TRBV5-1 and TRBJ2-1; TCRdb selects TRBD1, and the lack of DNA leaves this call unchecked. Germline V gene lookup returns CDR1 SGHRS and CDR2 YFSETQ. There are 15 residues in the CDR3. The CDR3 region is CASSGEGQGNNEQFF.

This rearrangement joins TRBV6-5 to TRBJ2-2; the TCRdb D gene call, TRBD2, has no DNA to confirm it. Germline V gene lookup returns CDR1 MNHEY and CDR2 SVGAGI. The CDR3 has 16 amino acids. CDR3 sequence reads: CASSSFGDYPTGELFF.

The gene calls are TRBV27 and TRBJ2-1; checking the TCRdb D call of TRBD1 is not possible without DNA. The CDR3 contains 15 residues. Germline assignment: CDR1 MNHEY and CDR2 SMNVEV (reference sequence). The CDR3 here is CASSLIRAEGGEQFF.

The chain uses TRBV10-3 and TRBJ2-3; TCRdb returns TRBD2, unconfirmable since there is no DNA. The CDR3 has 16 residues. The germline V gene encodes CDR1 ENHRY and CDR2 SYGVKD. CDR3 protein: CAISRVSGRGTDTQYF.

The chain is built from TRBV12-3 or TRBV12-4 and TRBJ2-3; TCRdb's D call of TRBD2 is untestable without DNA. The CDR3 consists of 18 residues. The CDR3 is CASRPNGRLAGGGDTQYF.

The rearrangement joins TRBV2 to TRBJ2-6; TCRdb designates TRBD1, a call that cannot be tested without DNA. The CDR3 spans 14 residues. Looked up from germline, CDR1 is SNHLY and CDR2 is FYNNEI. The CDR3 spells CASHRGSGANVLTF. The whole variable domain, remainder taken from reference TRBV2 and TRBJ2-6, is EPEVTQTPSHQVTQMGQEVILRCVPISNHLYFYWYRQILGQKVEFLVSFYNNEISEKSEIFDDQFSVERPDGSNFTLKIRSTKLEDSAMYFCASHRGSGANVLTFGAGSRLTVL.

The rearrangement joins TRBV20-1 to TRBJ1-6; TCRdb calls TRBD1, which cannot be checked without DNA. This CDR3 is 11 amino acids long. CDR1 DFQATT and CDR2 SNEGSKA come from the germline V gene (reference sequence). The CDR3 sequence is CSAWTGFSLHF.